A single sample gave rise to the 23 T cell receptor beta chains below, sequenced in a study of cytomegalovirus exposure and HLA in healthy donors. Vbeta (60) and Jbeta (13) primers were used in the PCR. Libraries were prepared by immunoSEQ multiplex PCR; TCRdb keeps only in-frame clonotypes and omits some of them. The data contain about 150,000 clones, nearly 80% of them singletons. Sequencing used PBMCs. Receptor source: a woman aged 25 to 39 in good health and CMV-seronegative.

This sequence joins TRBV5-4 and TRBJ1-1; D unresolved. CDR3 length: 13 residues. Germline assignment: CDR1 SGHNT and CDR2 YYREEE (reference sequence). Trimming pared 4 bases from V and 0 bases from J, leaving 7 bases between. CDR3 in amino acids: CASSPEVNTEAFF. In nucleotides, the CDR3 is TGTGCCAGCAGCCCCGAGGTGAACACTGAAGCTTTCTTT.

The chain recombines TRBV6-4 with TRBJ2-1; 7 nucleotides agree with TRBD1. CDR1 and CDR2 (germline): MRHNA, SNTAGT. Trimming at V came to 4 bases and at J to 7 bases, leaving 4 bases not matched to a gene. The CDR3 is made up of 13 amino acids. This CDR3 reads CASSGQGPNEQFF. DNA for the CDR3: TGTGCCAGCAGTGGACAGGGTCCAAATGAGCAGTTCTTC.

On this clone: The junction shows a germline mismatch at one end, possibly a read error. The V gene is TRBV4-3, the J gene TRBJ2-1, with 7 bases matching TRBD1. The CDR3 totals 16 residues. Germline assignment: CDR1 LGHNA and CDR2 YSLEER. The CDR3 DNA reads TGCGCCAGCAGCCAAGATCTGGGACAGTCCTCCAATGAGCAGTTCTTC. Translating gives CASSQDLGQSSNEQFF.

The chain joins TRBV5-4 to TRBJ1-1, with unresolved D. CDR1 SGHNT and CDR2 YYREEE come from the germline V gene (reference sequence). Trimming cost V 7 bases and J 3 bases, with 16 bases left between them. CDR3 length: 14 residues. The CDR3 sequence: CASPPAIADTEAFF. The DNA of the CDR3 is TGTGCCAGCCCCCCCGCCATAGCGGACACTGAAGCTTTCTTT.

This chain links TRBV5-4 with TRBJ2-3; D perhaps matches TRBD1 (6 bases). The CDR3 has 13 residues. From germline, CDR1 is SGHNT and CDR2 YYREEE (reference sequence). V was pared by 7 bases and J by 6 bases, with 15 bases between. The CDR3 sequence is CASYFRGGDTQYF. The CDR3 DNA follows: TGTGCCAGCTACTTCAGGGGCGGCGATACGCAGTATTTT.

The chain carries TRBV5-4 and TRBJ1-1; TRBD1 might be the D (5 bases). V was cut by 0 bases and J by 4 bases, with 13 bases left in between. Germline CDR1 and CDR2: SGHNT and YYREEE (reference sequence). The CDR3 is 15 amino acids. CDR3 region: CASSLAEQGGTEAFF. For the CDR3, the DNA is TGTGCCAGCAGCTTGGCCGAGCAGGGAGGCACTGAAGCTTTCTTT.

The chain recombines TRBV10-1 with TRBJ2-1; 12 positions match TRBD2. The CDR3 is 16 amino acids. The germline V gene has CDR1 WNHNN and CDR2 SYGVQD (reference sequence). The V segment lost 4 bases and the J segment 2 bases; nucleotides outside the gene matches: 3. CDR3 nucleotides: TGCGCCAGCAGTGTACGACTAGCGGGGGCCTACAATGAGCAGTTCTTC. Its translation is CASSVRLAGAYNEQFF.

The CDR3 DNA sequence: TGTGCCAGCAGCTTGCGCGGGGGATCGGGCTATGGCTACACCTTC. It is translated as CASSLRGGSGYGYTF. V gene TRBV5-4 combines with J gene TRBJ1-2; perhaps TRBD1 as D (5 bases). The ends were cut back, 1 base at V and 4 bases at J, with 14 bases in the middle. This CDR3 region has 15 residues. Germline V CDR1 and CDR2: SGHNT, YYREEE (reference sequence).

The gene calls are TRBV7-2 and TRBJ2-5, with TRBD2 matching over 11 bases. The V gene's germline CDR1 is SGHTA and CDR2 FQGNSA. The CDR3 runs to 14 residues. J was trimmed by 4 bases and V by 5 bases; bases with no gene match: 3. CDR3 sequence: CASSVSGGAETQYF. Here the CDR3 DNA reads TGTGCCAGCAGCGTTAGCGGGGGGGCAGAGACCCAGTACTTC.

J is TRBJ2-5 and V is TRBV11-1; D remains ambiguous. The V end lost 5 bases, the J end lost 6 bases, and 13 bases lay between the germline ends. Germline V lookup: CDR1 SGHAT, CDR2 FQDESV (reference sequence). This CDR3 is 13 amino acids long. CDR3 DNA: TGTGCCAGCAGCCCAGGCTTCGTCAAGACCCAGTACTTC. Translation gives CASSPGFVKTQYF.

The J gene is TRBJ1-1, the V gene TRBV11-2, with TRBD1 matching over 8 bases. The CDR3 is 14 residues long. Germline values: CDR1 SGHAT, CDR2 FQNNGV. V was clipped by 1 base and J by 4 bases; unmatched bases: 2. The CDR3 nucleotides are TGTGCCAGCAGCTTAGGGACAGGGTCCACTGAAGCTTTCTTT. As protein: CASSLGTGSTEAFF.

This clone was recorded once. The chain has TRBV9 and TRBJ2-1; D possibly corresponds to TRBD1 (5 bases). Germline V gene sequence: CDR1 SGDLS, CDR2 YYNGEE. The V gene lost 4 bases and the J gene lost 8 bases, with 7 bases spanning the gap. There are 11 residues in the CDR3. The CDR3 DNA is TGTGCCAGCAGCCCCAGGGATGAGCAGTTCTTC. Encoded protein: CASSPRDEQFF.

V gene TRBV2 combines with J gene TRBJ2-5; D may be TRBD2 (5 bases). CDR1 is SNHLY, CDR2 FYNNEI, per germline. The CDR3 is 13 residues long. Trimming took off 5 bases at V and 8 bases at J, with 15 bases between the two ends. In DNA form, the CDR3 reads TGTGCCAGCAGTTCGGCGGGCAAGAGAACCCAGTACTTC. This encodes CASSSAGKRTQYF.

The chain has TRBV11-2 and TRBJ2-1; weak D call: TRBD2 (5 bases). The V gene's germline CDR1 is SGHAT and CDR2 FQNNGV. V lost 0 bases to trimming and J lost 9 bases, with 18 bases between them. The CDR3 is made up of 16 amino acids. CDR3 sequence: CASSLEFERPEGEQFF. CDR3 coding DNA: TGTGCCAGCAGCTTAGAATTCGAGCGGCCCGAGGGTGAGCAGTTCTTC.

The chain links TRBV25-1 to TRBJ1-5; 9 bases are shared with TRBD1. Germline V CDR1 and CDR2: MGHDK, SYGVNS. This CDR3 has 16 residues. V dropped 4 bases and J dropped 3; count of bases not matched to a gene: 7. The CDR3 loop reads CASSAGQGIINQPQHF. DNA of the CDR3: TGTGCCAGCAGTGCGGGACAGGGAATAATCAATCAGCCCCAGCATTTT. The variable domain in full, completed from reference TRBV25-1 and TRBJ1-5, reads EADIYQTPRYLVIGTGKKITLECSQTMGHDKMYWYQQDPGMELHLIHYSYGVNSTEKGDLSSESTVSRIRTEHFPLTLESARPSHTSQYLCASSAGQGIINQPQHFGDGTRLSIL.

This sequence joins TRBV7-2 and TRBJ1-1; 10 bases align to TRBD1. This CDR3 is built from 15 residues. The ends lost 4 bases at V and 9 bases at J; junction bases unmatched: 11. Germline CDR1 is SGHTA and CDR2 is FQGNSA. The CDR3 DNA follows: TGTGCCAGCAGCTCAGAAGGGACAGGGGATCGGCAAGCTTTCTTT. Its protein product is CASSSEGTGDRQAFF. Filled out from reference TRBV7-2 and TRBJ1-1, the complete variable domain reads GAGVSQSPSNKVTEKGKDVELRCDPISGHTALYWYRQSLGQGLEFLIYFQGNSAPDKSGLPSDRFSAERTGGSVSTLTIQRTQQEDSAVYLCASSSEGTGDRQAFFGQGTRLTVV.

This clone was counted only a few times. The V call is TRBV5-1, the J call TRBJ1-6; tentatively, D is TRBD1 (6 bases). CDR3 length equals 15 residues. Between the trimmed V and J ends, which lost 1 base and 6 bases, there was a span of 11 bases. CDR1 is SGHRS, CDR2 YFSETQ, per germline. The CDR3 DNA reads TGCGCCAGCAGCTTGTCCCAGGGGCTTAATTCACCCCTCCACTTT. Its translation is CASSLSQGLNSPLHF.

The chain employs TRBV11-2 and TRBJ1-1, with 9 nucleotides matching TRBD1. The germline CDR1 and CDR2 sequences are SGHAT and FQNNGV. The CDR3 is 13 residues long. V trimming: 11 bases; J trimming: 0 bases; junction bases outside the gene matches: 4. The CDR3 DNA sequence: TGTGCCGGGGGACAGGGAATGAACACTGAAGCTTTCTTT. Amino acid sequence: CAGGQGMNTEAFF.

This chain joins TRBV9 and TRBJ2-3; D might be TRBD2 (6 bases). V lost 1 base and J lost 6, with 12 bases in between. The CDR3 extends over 14 amino acids. Germline CDR1 reads SGDLS; CDR2 reads YYNGEE. CDR3: CASSVKGTGDTQYF. The CDR3 DNA is TGTGCCAGCAGCGTAAAAGGGACTGGGGATACGCAGTATTTT.

The chain links TRBV30 to TRBJ2-1, with 9 bases lining up with TRBD1. This CDR3 is built from 15 residues. Trimming removed 3 bases from V and 7 bases from J; junction bases left unmatched: 10. The germline CDR1 and CDR2 sequences are GTSNPN and SVGIG (reference sequence). CDR3 sequence: CAWSNGTGYRNEQFF. CDR3 DNA sequence: TGTGCCTGGAGCAACGGGACAGGGTATAGGAATGAGCAGTTCTTC.

The CDR3 sequence: CASSLRGLPNYGYTF. CDR3 nucleotide sequence: TGTGCCAGCAGTCTCCGGGGACTTCCTAACTATGGCTACACCTTC. The chain recombines TRBV27 with TRBJ1-2; TRBD1 might be the D (5 bases). Trimming took 5 bases from V and 0 from J, leaving 13 bases between them. The CDR3 totals 15 residues. Germline V gives CDR1 MNHEY, CDR2 SMNVEV (reference sequence).

This sequence joins TRBV10-2 and TRBJ1-1, with D possibly TRBD1 on 5 matching bases. The germline CDR1 and CDR2 sequences are WSHSY and SAAADI. The CDR3 runs to 13 residues. V was shortened by 6 bases and J by 4 bases, with 12 bases between the two germline ends. The CDR3: CASRGGRGTEAFF. The DNA for the CDR3 is TGCGCCAGCAGGGGGGGGAGGGGCACTGAAGCTTTCTTT.

The sample holds a few counts of this clone. The V and J genes are TRBV6-5 and TRBJ2-5, with TRBD1 as a possible D gene (5 bases). Germline-derived CDR1 and CDR2 are MNHEY and SVGAGI. This CDR3 region has 14 residues. V was cut by 4 bases and J by 2 bases, with 11 bases left in between. The DNA for the CDR3 is TGTGCCAGCAGTTCGACAGATCTTCAAGAGACCCAGTACTTC. Translating it yields CASSSTDLQETQYF.